A single sample gave rise to the 15 T cell receptor beta chains below, sequenced in a study of T cell responses to AZD1222 COVID-19 vaccine. Repertoires were generated with immunoSEQ multiplex PCR, while TCRdb's copy carries only in-frame clones and drops some. The data show some 96,000 clones, about nine tenths seen once. Sequenced here: peripheral blood, sampled on day 0 of AZD1222 vaccination. The origin of the receptors is an adult in good health.

The chain couples TRBV5-4 to TRBJ2-3, with a possible D match to TRBD1 (5 bases). The germline gives CDR1 SGHNT, CDR2 YYREEE (reference sequence). Trimming left V 1 base short and J 4 bases short, with 10 bases between. The CDR3 length is 14 residues. The CDR3 region is CASSLTRGSDTQYF. The CDR3 DNA is TGTGCCAGCAGCTTGACAAGGGGATCAGATACGCAGTATTTT.

This chain links TRBV4-1 with TRBJ1-1, with TRBD1 matching 8 bases. The germline V gene has CDR1 MGHRA and CDR2 YSYEKL. The CDR3 consists of 17 residues. The junction had 11 bases not matched to a gene; V was cut back by 1 base and J by 4 bases. CDR3 protein: CASSQGSLTGAGTEAFF. In DNA form, the CDR3 reads TGCGCCAGCAGCCAAGGGTCCCTGACAGGGGCGGGCACTGAAGCTTTCTTT.

The chain carries TRBV5-1 and TRBJ2-5; 11 bases map to TRBD2. The CDR3 is 16 amino acids. Trimming took 4 bases from V and 1 from J; bases not matched to a gene: 6. The germline V gene encodes CDR1 SGHRS and CDR2 YFSETQ. The CDR3 coding sequence is TGCGCCAGCAGCGAGGCTAGCGGGAGGACCCAAGAGACCCAGTACTTC. This encodes CASSEASGRTQETQYF. Using reference TRBV5-1 and TRBJ2-5 for the parts outside the CDR3, the full variable domain is KAGVTQTPRYLIKTRGQQVTLSCSPISGHRSVSWYQQTPGQGLQFLFEYFSETQRNKGNFPGRFSGRQFSNSRSEMNVSTLELGDSALYLCASSEASGRTQETQYFGPGTRLLVL.

J is TRBJ1-1 and V is TRBV18; D unclear. The CDR3 extends over 14 amino acids. CDR1 is KGHSH and CDR2 is LQKENI in the germline V gene. V was shortened by 2 bases and J by 1 base, with 8 bases between the two germline ends. The CDR3 coding sequence is TGTGCCAGCTCACCAAACGGTCAGAACACTGAAGCTTTCTTT. Protein: CASSPNGQNTEAFF. Full variable domain (remainder filled in from reference TRBV18 and TRBJ1-1): NAGVMQNPRHLVRRRGQEARLRCSPMKGHSHVYWYRQLPEEGLKFMVYLQKENIIDESGMPKERFSAEFPKEGPSILRIQQVVRGDSAAYFCASSPNGQNTEAFFGQGTRLTVV.

The chain carries TRBV16 and TRBJ1-5, with D unclear. This CDR3 has 16 residues. Germline CDR1 KGHSY, CDR2 FQNENV. V was clipped by 4 bases and J by 1 base, with 14 bases between them. CDR3 region: CASSLSDLGSNQPQHF. The CDR3 nucleotides are TGTGCCAGCAGCCTCTCGGACTTAGGGAGCAATCAGCCCCAGCATTTT.

The chain recombines TRBV20-1 with TRBJ1-2, with D unclear. The CDR3 covers 11 residues. Germline V gene data show CDR1 as DFQATT and CDR2 as SNEGSKA (reference sequence). With 1 base removed from V and 7 bases from J, the gap between germline ends came to 7 bases. CDR3 loop: CSARVTAGYTF. In DNA, the CDR3 is TGCAGTGCTAGAGTGACTGCTGGCTACACCTTC.

The chain joins TRBV7-2 to TRBJ1-3; D unclear. The germline V and J ends were trimmed by 0 bases and 4 bases, with 10 bases remaining between them. This CDR3 has 15 amino acids. Germline-derived CDR1 and CDR2 are SGHTA and FQGNSA. The CDR3 DNA follows: TGTGCCAGCAGCTTAGCTTTTACACCGGGAAACACCATATATTTT. Encoded protein: CASSLAFTPGNTIYF.

The chain employs TRBV27 and TRBJ2-1; 12 nucleotides line up with TRBD2. The CDR3 is 18 amino acids. The trim removed 5 bases at V and 7 bases at J, leaving 15 bases unmatched. Germline V gene sequence: CDR1 MNHEY, CDR2 SMNVEV (reference sequence). The CDR3 protein is CASSPHLLAGGPPNEQFF. The CDR3 region has the DNA TGTGCCAGCAGTCCACACCTACTAGCGGGAGGACCACCAAATGAGCAGTTCTTC.

This chain uses TRBV27 with TRBJ1-5; D perhaps matches TRBD1 (5 bases). Per germline, CDR1 MNHEY and CDR2 SMNVEV (reference sequence). The CDR3 runs to 15 residues. Trimming left V 2 bases short and J 6 bases short, with 14 bases between. DNA for the CDR3: TGTGCCAGCAGTTTAGGGACTATAGGTACTCAGCCCCAGCATTTT. Its translation is CASSLGTIGTQPQHF.

As to this clone: In the same sample, other DNA sequences code for this CDR3. CDR3 amino acids: CASSPGQGAQPQHF. The CDR3 region has the DNA TGTGCCAGCTCACCGGGACAGGGGGCTCAGCCCCAGCATTTT. The genes are TRBV18 and TRBJ1-5; 12 nucleotides match TRBD1. Germline-derived CDR1 and CDR2 are KGHSH and LQKENI. The CDR3 length is 14 residues. V lost 3 bases, J lost 6 bases, and 0 bases stayed unmatched.

The rearrangement links TRBV14 to TRBJ1-1, with 8 nucleotides matching TRBD1. Germline-derived CDR1 and CDR2 are SGHDN and FVKESK. The V segment lost 4 bases and the J segment 6 bases; nucleotides outside the gene matches: 7. The CDR3 is 14 residues long. This CDR3 is CASSLGQGKAEAFF. The CDR3 DNA reads as TGTGCCAGCAGCCTTGGACAGGGTAAGGCTGAAGCTTTCTTT. Full variable domain (remainder filled in from reference TRBV14 and TRBJ1-1): EAGVTQFPSHSVIEKGQTVTLRCDPISGHDNLYWYRRVMGKEIKFLLHFVKESKQDESGMPNNRFLAERTGGTYSTLKVQPAELEDSGVYFCASSLGQGKAEAFFGQGTRLTVV.

The CDR3 sequence is CASSYSRGRTGNTIYF. DNA for the CDR3: TGTGCCAGCAGTTACTCAAGGGGGCGGACTGGAAACACCATATATTTT. The chain uses TRBV6-5 and TRBJ1-3; 7 bases match TRBD1. The CDR3 has 16 amino acids. V shed 0 bases and J 2 bases; nucleotides not matched to a gene: 4. Per the germline V gene, CDR1 is MNHEY and CDR2 is SVGAGI.

The chain combines TRBV28 with TRBJ2-3; D not resolved. V lost 7 bases to trimming and J lost 2 bases, with 16 bases between them. This CDR3 comprises 15 residues. CDR1 is MDHEN and CDR2 is SYDVKM in the germline V gene. This CDR3 is CASTPNGRYTDTQYF. Here the CDR3 DNA reads TGTGCCAGCACACCAAATGGAAGATACACAGATACGCAGTATTTT.

The V gene is TRBV7-9, the J gene TRBJ2-2; TRBD1 or TRBD2 may be the D gene (5 bases each). CDR1 and CDR2 from the germline V gene are SEHNR and FQNEAQ (reference sequence). The CDR3 length is 15 residues. Trimming took 3 bases from V and 4 from J, leaving 12 bases between them. The CDR3 bases are TGTGCCAGCAGCTTGACTTCCGGGGCCACCGGGGAGCTGTTTTTT. Its translation is CASSLTSGATGELFF.

V and J are TRBV7-2 and TRBJ2-1; 11 bases line up with TRBD2. This CDR3 comprises 16 residues. Germline V gives CDR1 SGHTA, CDR2 FQGNSA. V lost 5 bases and J lost 0; bases outside the gene matches: 3. CDR3 amino acids: CASSEGLAASYNEQFF. For the CDR3, the DNA is TGTGCCAGCAGCGAGGGACTAGCGGCCTCCTACAATGAGCAGTTCTTC.